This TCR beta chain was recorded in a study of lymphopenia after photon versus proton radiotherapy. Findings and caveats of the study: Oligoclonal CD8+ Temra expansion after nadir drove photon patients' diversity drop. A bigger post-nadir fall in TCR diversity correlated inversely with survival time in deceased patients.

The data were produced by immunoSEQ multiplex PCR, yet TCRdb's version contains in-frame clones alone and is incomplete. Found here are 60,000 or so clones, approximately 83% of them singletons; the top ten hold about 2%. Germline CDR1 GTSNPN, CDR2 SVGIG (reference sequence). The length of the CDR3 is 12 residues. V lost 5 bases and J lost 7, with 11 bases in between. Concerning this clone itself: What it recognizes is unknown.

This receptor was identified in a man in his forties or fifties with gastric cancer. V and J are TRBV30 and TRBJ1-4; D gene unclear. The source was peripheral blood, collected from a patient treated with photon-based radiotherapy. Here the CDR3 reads CAWAGLSEKLFF. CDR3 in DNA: TGTGCCTGGGCCGGGCTCTCTGAAAAACTGTTTTTT.